These 5 T cell receptor beta chains share one sample of origin, sequenced in a study of T cell repertoires in cytomegalovirus infection. A single record per CDR3 protein comes from TCRdb applying MiXCR to the reads. The sample has nearly 450,000 distinct CDR3 sequences, approximately 30% seen once. Material for sequencing was PBMCs. Receptor source: a human donor in good health (CMV status not recorded). Some clones in this sample may be carry-over from other donors' samples.

This chain links TRBV2 with TRBJ1-5; D may be TRBD1 (6 bases). This CDR3 region has 15 residues. CDR1 and CDR2 from the germline V gene are SNHLY and FYNNEI. The V gene lost 6 bases and the J gene lost 5 bases, with 17 bases spanning the gap. As DNA, the CDR3 is TGTGCCAGCAGAGCCGACAGGATAGCCGATCAGCCCCAGCATTTT. As protein: CASRADRIADQPQHF.

The chain is built from TRBV5-4 and TRBJ2-7; D remains ambiguous. The CDR3 has 15 amino acids. Per the germline V gene, CDR1 is SGHNT and CDR2 is YYREEE (reference sequence). The V and J ends lost 4 bases and 0 bases respectively, with 14 bases between them. CDR3 amino acids: CASSPRSTSSYEQYF. The CDR3 region has the DNA TGTGCCAGCAGCCCCCGGTCCACGAGCTCCTACGAGCAGTACTTC.

This clonotype turned up a few times. This chain joins TRBV6-5 and TRBJ2-2; 10 nucleotides line up with TRBD1. Trimming cost V 7 bases and J 5 bases; bases outside gene matches: 7. Per germline, CDR1 MNHEY and CDR2 SVGAGI. The CDR3 loop spans 15 amino acids. DNA of the CDR3: TGTGCCAGCACCCCCGGGACAGGGGAGACCGGGGAGCTGTTTTTT. Protein: CASTPGTGETGELFF.

Turning to this clonotype: A much bigger clone sits one base away, suggesting this may be a read error. The chain is built from TRBV7-3 and TRBJ2-7; 12 bases match TRBD1. The CDR3 runs 15 residues. Germline assignment: CDR1 SGHTA and CDR2 FQGTGA. The CDR3 nucleotides are TGTGCCAGCAGCCCAGGGACAGGGGGCAAGTACGAGCATTACTTC. Amino acid sequence: CASSPGTGGKYEHYF.

The rearrangement links TRBV5-4 to TRBJ2-1; D unclear. The germline V gene encodes CDR1 SGHNT and CDR2 YYREEE (reference sequence). Trimming removed 0 bases from V and 7 bases from J, with 14 bases in between. This CDR3 has 15 amino acids. CDR3 sequence reads: CASSLVGSVVNEQFF. CDR3 coding DNA: TGTGCCAGCAGCTTGGTGGGCTCGGTGGTAAATGAGCAGTTCTTC.